Listed here are 25 T cell receptor beta chains from one sample, sequenced in a study of T-cell memory formation after mild COVID-19. TCRdb used MiXCR to reprocess the 5' RACE reads, holding one entry per CDR3 protein. The sample yields approximately 260,000 distinct CDR3 sequences, around 16% seen once. Sequencing was carried out using PBMCs or a T cell subset sorted from them (not recorded which). The receptors originated from a man between 18 and 35 years old who had mild COVID-19 (a few samples of this study predate the infection). Cell type and time point are not known.

This clonotype came up many times. This chain connects TRBV11-2 to TRBJ2-1; 9 bases match TRBD1. Per germline, CDR1 SGHAT and CDR2 FQNNGV. This CDR3 is built from 16 residues. With 5 bases clipped from V and 6 bases from J, the junction kept 11 bases outside the gene matches. The CDR3 reads CASSPGPGTGLNEQFF. In DNA form, the CDR3 reads TGTGCCAGCAGCCCAGGCCCCGGGACAGGGCTCAATGAGCAGTTCTTC.

This clonotype turned up a few times. This chain uses TRBV2 with TRBJ2-1; the match to TRBD2 covers 11 bases. The CDR3 is 12 residues long. Germline V lookup: CDR1 SNHLY, CDR2 FYNNEI. J lost 12 bases, V lost 6 bases, and 4 bases had no gene match. Here the CDR3 reads CASRASGGSQFF. CDR3 sequence (DNA): TGTGCCAGCAGGGCTAGCGGGGGGTCGCAGTTCTTC.

This clonotype was counted a few times. The chain links TRBV4-3 to TRBJ2-1; 7 positions match TRBD2. The J segment lost 1 base and the V segment lost 2 bases, leaving 5 bases of the junction unmatched. The CDR3 has 16 residues. From germline, CDR1 is LGHNA and CDR2 YSLEER. The DNA of the CDR3 is TGCGCCAGCAGCCAATCCTCCGGGGGGTCCTACAATGAGCAGTTCTTC. Amino acid sequence: CASSQSSGGSYNEQFF.

This clonotype came up a few times. This chain connects TRBV3-1 to TRBJ1-2, with 9 positions matching TRBD1. Losses at the gene ends were 5 bases for V and 5 bases for J; bases not matched to a gene: 9. This CDR3 has 15 residues. Germline V gene sequence: CDR1 LGHDT, CDR2 YNNKEL (reference sequence). CDR3 in DNA: TGTGCCAGCAGCAACCGGGACAGGGTTAATTATGGCTACACCTTC. This gives the protein CASSNRDRVNYGYTF.

The V and J genes are TRBV3-1 and TRBJ1-2, with D possibly being TRBD1 (6 bases). Germline CDR1 reads LGHDT; CDR2 reads YNNKEL (reference sequence). There are 15 residues in the CDR3. Trimming removed 4 bases from V and 1 base from J, with 13 bases in between. This CDR3 is CASSPPRGSNYGYTF. The CDR3 DNA reads as TGTGCCAGCAGCCCCCCCAGGGGAAGTAACTATGGCTACACCTTC.

The chain has TRBV5-1 and TRBJ2-3; no clear D gene. V lost 0 bases and J lost 2, with 13 bases in between. The CDR3 runs 16 residues. Germline CDR1 is SGHRS and CDR2 is YFSETQ. The CDR3 DNA is TGCGCCAGCAGCTTGGGGGCAGCTAGGTACACAGATACGCAGTATTTT. This translates into CASSLGAARYTDTQYF.

This clonotype was observed a few times. The J gene is TRBJ2-3, the V gene TRBV6-1; TRBD2 agrees at 9 bases. Germline V gives CDR1 MNHNS, CDR2 SASEGT. The CDR3 is made up of 17 amino acids. J was trimmed by 6 bases and V by 7 bases; bases with no gene match: 17. In nucleotides, the CDR3 is TGTGCCAGCATGAGGGTCACATTGGGACTAGCAGGGGATACGCAGTATTTT. Translated, it gives CASMRVTLGLAGDTQYF.

The chain recombines TRBV20-1 with TRBJ1-4, with TRBD1 identical over 10 bases. The CDR3 totals 15 residues. The germline V gene has CDR1 DFQATT and CDR2 SNEGSKA (reference sequence). Trimming at V came to 2 bases and at J to 5 bases, leaving 5 bases not matched to a gene. The CDR3 here is CSARTWTGGNEKLFF. The DNA of the CDR3 is TGCAGTGCTAGAACATGGACAGGGGGGAATGAAAAACTGTTTTTT.

The chain is built from TRBV7-2 and TRBJ2-3; the D gene is possibly TRBD1 (6 bases). The CDR3 covers 18 residues. The V end was cut by 5 bases, the J end by 0 bases, with 21 bases between. CDR1 SGHTA and CDR2 FQGNSA come from the germline V gene. The CDR3 sequence is CASSPRGTNIPSTDTQYF. DNA for the CDR3: TGTGCCAGCAGCCCCAGAGGGACAAATATACCTAGCACAGATACGCAGTATTTT.

This clonotype was seen more than once but under ten times. The DNA of the CDR3 is TGTGCCAGCAGCTTGGACAGGCAACGGGGCTACACCTTC. This translates into CASSLDRQRGYTF. This rearrangement joins TRBV7-9 to TRBJ1-2; 7 bases map to TRBD1. The CDR3 is 13 amino acids. J gave up 8 bases and V 3 bases, and 6 bases lay outside the gene matches. The germline V gene encodes CDR1 SEHNR and CDR2 FQNEAQ (reference sequence).

V usage is TRBV4-1 and J usage is TRBJ2-7; D might be TRBD2 (5 bases). The germline V gene encodes CDR1 MGHRA and CDR2 YSYEKL. The CDR3 covers 17 residues. The V and J ends lost 4 bases and 2 bases respectively, with 21 bases between them. This chain's CDR3 is CASSLRVIASYPYEQYF. CDR3 nucleotide sequence: TGCGCCAGCAGCCTCCGGGTTATAGCGTCGTATCCCTACGAGCAGTACTTC.

The V and J genes are TRBV3-1 and TRBJ1-2, with unresolved D. The CDR3 extends over 15 amino acids. Germline V gives CDR1 LGHDT, CDR2 YNNKEL (reference sequence). V was cut by 0 bases and J by 4 bases, with 12 bases left in between. The CDR3 nucleotides read TGTGCCAGCAGCCAAGAAATCTACAGTTTCTATGGCTACACCTTC. Protein: CASSQEIYSFYGYTF.

This clonotype was seen more than once but under ten times. The V and J genes are TRBV5-5 and TRBJ2-2; TRBD2 might be the D (6 bases). CDR1 is SGHKS, CDR2 YYEKEE, per germline (reference sequence). V was cut by 0 bases and J by 3 bases, with 12 bases left in between. The CDR3 loop spans 16 amino acids. The CDR3 sequence: CASSLGGGQYTGELFF. CDR3 DNA sequence: TGTGCCAGCAGCTTGGGAGGAGGGCAGTACACCGGGGAGCTGTTTTTT.

V usage is TRBV7-2 and J usage is TRBJ1-2; TRBD1 aligns across 7 bases. The CDR3 has 15 amino acids. Germline-derived CDR1 and CDR2 are SGHTA and FQGNSA. The V gene end was trimmed by 5 bases and the J gene end by 8 bases; junction bases not matched to a gene: 14. Written as DNA, the CDR3 is TGTGCCAGCAGCCCCGGGGACAGCACAGTTCGAGGCTACACCTTC. This gives the protein CASSPGDSTVRGYTF.

The chain uses TRBV2 and TRBJ2-1; D perhaps matches TRBD2 (5 bases). Germline V gene lookup returns CDR1 SNHLY and CDR2 FYNNEI. The CDR3 is made up of 12 amino acids. With 9 bases removed from V and 8 bases from J, the gap between germline ends came to 14 bases. The CDR3 DNA reads TGTGCCAGTCAGGCCGAGGGATATGAGCAGTTCTTC. Translated, it gives CASQAEGYEQFF.

The chain combines TRBV5-5 with TRBJ1-2, with D perhaps matching TRBD1 (5 bases). Trimming stripped 0 bases from V and 4 bases from J, with 10 bases between. Germline CDR1 SGHKS, CDR2 YYEKEE (reference sequence). This CDR3 has 14 residues. CDR3 nucleotide sequence: TGTGCCAGCAGCTTGGCTGGGACGGTCTATGGCTACACCTTC. Residues: CASSLAGTVYGYTF.

This clonotype was recorded a few times. The chain combines TRBV14 with TRBJ2-5; 9 bases fit TRBD1. CDR3 size: 16 residues. J lost 5 bases, V lost 4 bases, and 11 bases had no gene match. Looked up from germline, CDR1 is SGHDN and CDR2 is FVKESK. CDR3 nucleotide sequence: TGTGCCAGCAGCCCACTCGGGACAGGGAGAGTCGAGACCCAGTACTTC. The encoded protein is CASSPLGTGRVETQYF.

This clonotype showed up just a few times. This sequence joins TRBV7-2 and TRBJ1-2, with D possibly TRBD1 on 5 matching bases. Trimming took 3 bases from V and 2 from J, leaving 22 bases between them. The CDR3 length is 18 residues. CDR1 SGHTA and CDR2 FQGNSA come from the germline V gene. For the CDR3, the DNA is TGTGCCAGCAGCTTGGTACGACGCCGTGAGGGGTACAACTATGGCTACACCTTC. Protein product: CASSLVRRREGYNYGYTF.

This clonotype was picked up a small number of times. The chain is built from TRBV7-2 and TRBJ2-7; 10 nucleotides align to TRBD1. Per the germline V gene, CDR1 is SGHTA and CDR2 is FQGNSA. The CDR3 is 18 amino acids. V lost 0 bases and J lost 0; bases outside the gene matches: 8. CDR3 DNA sequence: TGTGCCAGCAGCTTAGCGGGGGGACAGGGGATAAGCTCCTACGAGCAGTACGTC. Translation: CASSLAGGQGISSYEQYV.

This chain uses TRBV30 with TRBJ2-7; TRBD2 is a possible D gene (7 bases). CDR1 and CDR2 from the germline V gene are GTSNPN and SVGIG (reference sequence). V gave up 2 bases and J gave up 1 base, with 9 bases separating them. CDR3 size: 13 residues. The CDR3 DNA reads as TGTGCCTGGAGTCGGGGGGCTTCCTACGAGCAGTACTTC. Encoded protein: CAWSRGASYEQYF.

This clonotype was recorded a few times. V usage is TRBV4-1 and J usage is TRBJ2-7, with 7 positions matching TRBD1. The CDR3 consists of 14 residues. The V and J ends lost 4 bases and 4 bases, in that order; junction bases with no gene match: 7. Germline V gene data show CDR1 as MGHRA and CDR2 as YSYEKL. In nucleotides, the CDR3 is TGCGCCAGCAGCCCGACTCAACAGGGGTACGAGCAGTACGTC. As protein: CASSPTQQGYEQYV.

V usage is TRBV6-5 and J usage is TRBJ1-1, with D unclear. The germline CDR1 and CDR2 sequences are MNHEY and SVGAGI. The V gene lost 6 bases and the J gene lost 1 base, with 15 bases spanning the gap. The CDR3 spans 15 residues. The CDR3 reads CASSFTLTRNTEAFF. The CDR3 DNA is TGTGCCAGCAGCTTCACGTTAACACGGAACACTGAAGCTTTCTTT.

This clonotype showed up just a few times. One junction end does not reproduce the germline sequence, and a read error may be involved. V and J are TRBV5-1 and TRBJ1-4; possible D gene TRBD1, 5 bases. This CDR3 has 13 residues. In germline, CDR1 is SGHRS, CDR2 YFSETQ. This CDR3 reads CASSLVGGEELFF. CDR3 sequence (DNA): TGCGCCAGCAGCTTGGTCGGGGGTGAAGAACTGTTTTTT.

Regarding this clonotype: The conserved final phenylalanine or tryptophan is absent from the CDR3, which likely points to a read error. The DNA is omitted, as the CDR3 cannot be located on it reliably, and the CDR3 follows TCRdb's listing. V and J are TRBV30 and TRBJ1-2; the D segment call TRBD1 is taken from the table without a DNA check. Germline V gene data show CDR1 as GTSNPN and CDR2 as SVGIG (reference sequence). The CDR3 has 10 residues if both end residues are counted. The CDR3 sequence is CAWDRDRAFL.

This clonotype has more than one count but fewer than ten. The genes are TRBV7-3 and TRBJ2-3; D possibly corresponds to TRBD2 (6 bases). The CDR3 totals 14 residues. Germline V gives CDR1 SGHTA, CDR2 FQGTGA. Trimming stripped 2 bases from V and 11 bases from J, with 17 bases between. DNA for the CDR3: TGTGCCAGCAGCTTAGGGACTCCCGTCGGTAGGCAGTATTTT. This sequence encodes CASSLGTPVGRQYF.